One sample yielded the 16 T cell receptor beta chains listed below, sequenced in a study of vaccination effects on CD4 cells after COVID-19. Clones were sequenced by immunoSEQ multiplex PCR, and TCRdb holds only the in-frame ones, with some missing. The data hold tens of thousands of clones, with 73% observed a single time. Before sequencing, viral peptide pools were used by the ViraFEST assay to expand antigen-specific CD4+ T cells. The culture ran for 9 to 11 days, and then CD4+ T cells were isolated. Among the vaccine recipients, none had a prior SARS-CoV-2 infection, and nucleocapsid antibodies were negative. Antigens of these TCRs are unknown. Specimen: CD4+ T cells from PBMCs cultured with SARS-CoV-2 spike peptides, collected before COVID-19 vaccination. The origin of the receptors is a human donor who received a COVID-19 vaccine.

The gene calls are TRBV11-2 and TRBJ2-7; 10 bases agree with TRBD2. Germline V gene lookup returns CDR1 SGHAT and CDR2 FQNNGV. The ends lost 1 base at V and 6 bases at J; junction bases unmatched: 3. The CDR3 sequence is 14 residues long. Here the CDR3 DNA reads TGTGCCAGCAGCTTAGTTCAGCGGGGGGGCGAGCAGTACTTC. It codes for CASSLVQRGGEQYF.

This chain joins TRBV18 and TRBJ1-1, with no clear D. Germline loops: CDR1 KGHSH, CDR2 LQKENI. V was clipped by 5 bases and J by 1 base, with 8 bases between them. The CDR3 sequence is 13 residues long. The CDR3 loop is CASSRAENTEAFF. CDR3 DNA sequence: TGTGCCAGCTCAAGGGCAGAGAACACTGAAGCTTTCTTT.

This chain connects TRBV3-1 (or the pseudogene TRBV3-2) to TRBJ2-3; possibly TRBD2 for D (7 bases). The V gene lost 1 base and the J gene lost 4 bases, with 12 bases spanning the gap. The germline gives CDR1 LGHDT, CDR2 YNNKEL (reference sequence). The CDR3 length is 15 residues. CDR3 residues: CASSQGWGGPDTQYF. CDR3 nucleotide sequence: TGTGCCAGCAGCCAAGGGTGGGGGGGGCCAGATACGCAGTATTTT.

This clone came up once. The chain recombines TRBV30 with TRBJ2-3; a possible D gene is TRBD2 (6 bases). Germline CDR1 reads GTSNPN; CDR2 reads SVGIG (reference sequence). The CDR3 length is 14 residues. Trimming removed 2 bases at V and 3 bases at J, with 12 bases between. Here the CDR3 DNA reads TGTGCCTGGAGTATTCGCGGGGCTACAGATACGCAGTATTTT. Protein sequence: CAWSIRGATDTQYF.

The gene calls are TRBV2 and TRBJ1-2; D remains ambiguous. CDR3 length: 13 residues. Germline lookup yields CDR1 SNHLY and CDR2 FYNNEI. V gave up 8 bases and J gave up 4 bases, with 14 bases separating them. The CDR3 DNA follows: TGTGCCAGCCACCTGGACCGGGGCTATGGCTACACCTTC. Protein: CASHLDRGYGYTF.

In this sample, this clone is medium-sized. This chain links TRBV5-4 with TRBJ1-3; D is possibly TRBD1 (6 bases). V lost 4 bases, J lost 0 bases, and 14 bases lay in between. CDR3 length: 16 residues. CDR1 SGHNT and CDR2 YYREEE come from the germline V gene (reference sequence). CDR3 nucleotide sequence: TGTGCCAGCAGCACCGGAGGGGGGGCCTCTGGAAACACCATATATTTT. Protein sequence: CASSTGGGASGNTIYF.

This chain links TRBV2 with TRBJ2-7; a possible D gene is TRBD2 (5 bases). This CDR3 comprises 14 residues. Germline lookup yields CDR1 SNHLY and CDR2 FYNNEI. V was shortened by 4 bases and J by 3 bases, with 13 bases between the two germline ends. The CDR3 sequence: CASSVGRGYYEQYF. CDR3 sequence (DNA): TGTGCCAGCAGTGTGGGTCGGGGATACTACGAGCAGTACTTC.

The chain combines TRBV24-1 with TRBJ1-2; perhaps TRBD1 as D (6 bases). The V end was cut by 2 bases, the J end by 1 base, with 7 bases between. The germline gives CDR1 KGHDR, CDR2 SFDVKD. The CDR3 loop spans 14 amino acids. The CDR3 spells CATSDWTVNYGYTF. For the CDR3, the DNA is TGTGCCACCAGTGATTGGACAGTTAACTATGGCTACACCTTC.

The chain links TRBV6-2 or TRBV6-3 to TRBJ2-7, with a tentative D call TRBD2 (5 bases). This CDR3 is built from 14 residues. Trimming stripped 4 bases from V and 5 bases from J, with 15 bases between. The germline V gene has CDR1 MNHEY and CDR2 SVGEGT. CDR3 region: CASSSNSGGHEQYF. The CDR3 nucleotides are TGTGCCAGCAGTTCAAACAGTGGAGGCCACGAGCAGTACTTC.

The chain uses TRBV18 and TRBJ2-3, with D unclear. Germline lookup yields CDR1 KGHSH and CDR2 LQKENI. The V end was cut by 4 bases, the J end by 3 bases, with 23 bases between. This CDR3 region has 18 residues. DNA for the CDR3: TGTGCCAGCTCACAAACCCTTGTATGGGATTCGGCGACAGATACGCAGTATTTT. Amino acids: CASSQTLVWDSATDTQYF.

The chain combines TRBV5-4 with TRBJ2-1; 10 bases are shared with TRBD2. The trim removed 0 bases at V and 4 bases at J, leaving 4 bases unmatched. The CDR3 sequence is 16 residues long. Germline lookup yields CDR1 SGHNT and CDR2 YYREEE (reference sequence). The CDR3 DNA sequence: TGTGCCAGCAGCTTGGGTCTAGCGGGGGAGTACAATGAGCAGTTCTTC. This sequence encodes CASSLGLAGEYNEQFF. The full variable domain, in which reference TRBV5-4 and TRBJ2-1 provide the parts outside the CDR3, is ETGVTQSPTHLIKTRGQQVTLRCSSQSGHNTVSWYQQALGQGPQFIFQYYREEENGRGNFPPRFSGLQFPNYSSELNVNALELDDSALYLCASSLGLAGEYNEQFFGPGTRLTVL.

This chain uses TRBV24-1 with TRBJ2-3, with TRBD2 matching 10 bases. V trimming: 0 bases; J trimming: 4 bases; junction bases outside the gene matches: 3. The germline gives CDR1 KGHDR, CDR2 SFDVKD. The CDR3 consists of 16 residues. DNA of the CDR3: TGTGCCACCAGTGATTTGTTAGCGGGGGGCCCAGATACGCAGTATTTT. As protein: CATSDLLAGGPDTQYF.

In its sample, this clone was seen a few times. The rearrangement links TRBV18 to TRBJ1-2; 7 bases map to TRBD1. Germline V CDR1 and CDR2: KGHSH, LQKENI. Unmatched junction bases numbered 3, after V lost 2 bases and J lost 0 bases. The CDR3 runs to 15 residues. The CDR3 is CASSPAGQTNYGYTF. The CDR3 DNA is TGTGCCAGCTCACCAGCGGGACAGACTAACTATGGCTACACCTTC.

CDR3 nucleotide sequence: TGTGCCAGCAGCTTGGATGGGGGAGGAAGATATGGCTACACCTTC. This sequence encodes CASSLDGGGRYGYTF. The rearrangement joins TRBV7-8 to TRBJ1-2; D possibly corresponds to TRBD1 (5 bases). Germline V CDR1 and CDR2: SGHVS, FQNEAQ. The length of the CDR3 is 15 residues. The V end was cut by 3 bases, the J end by 5 bases, with 16 bases between.

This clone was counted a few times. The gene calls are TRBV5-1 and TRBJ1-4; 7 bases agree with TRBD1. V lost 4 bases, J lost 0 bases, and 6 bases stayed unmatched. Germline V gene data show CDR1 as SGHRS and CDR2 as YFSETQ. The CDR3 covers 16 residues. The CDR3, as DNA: TGCGCCAGCAGCCCGCTCCAGGGGGCAACTAATGAAAAACTGTTTTTT. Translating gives CASSPLQGATNEKLFF.

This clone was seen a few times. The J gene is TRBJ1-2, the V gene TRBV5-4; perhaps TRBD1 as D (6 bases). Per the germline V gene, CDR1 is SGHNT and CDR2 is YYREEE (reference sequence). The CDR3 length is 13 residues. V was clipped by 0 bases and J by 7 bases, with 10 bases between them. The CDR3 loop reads CASSLAYRAGYTF. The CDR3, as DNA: TGTGCCAGCAGCTTGGCTTACAGGGCTGGCTACACCTTC.